This T cell receptor (beta chain) was obtained from a study of CD8 T cells in Susac syndrome. Study-wide points: None of the CD4+ T cell repertoires in Susac syndrome showed clonal expansion.

There are 14 residues in the CDR3. Per germline, CDR1 SQVTM and CDR2 ANQGSEA. Trimming took off 5 bases at V and 0 bases at J, with 13 bases between the two ends. Reverse transcription of roughly 0.45 to 1 ug RNA was performed with random hexamers. With immunoSEQ multiplex PCR, TCR beta CDR3 was amplified across 54 Vbeta and 13 Jbeta. A single record per CDR3 protein comes from TCRdb applying MiXCR to the immunoSEQ multiplex PCR reads. The sample has about 190,000 distinct CDR3 sequences, around 95% seen once. Comment on this clonotype: Its antigen remains unknown.

From blood CD8+ and CD4+ T cells, TCR beta sequences were generated. The receptor was isolated from a human donor with Susac syndrome. V gene TRBV29-1 combines with J gene TRBJ1-1; D possibly corresponds to TRBD1 (6 bases). The sample consisted of CD4+ T cells from PBMCs. DNA of the CDR3: TGCAGCGTTTCGAAGGGGGGAATGAACACTGAAGCTTTCTTT. This gives the protein CSVSKGGMNTEAFF.